These 26 T cell receptor beta chains originate from one sample sequenced in a study of brain T cells in children with intractable seizures. Clones were sequenced by immunoSEQ multiplex PCR, and TCRdb holds only the in-frame ones, with some missing. The sample includes about 80,000 clones, about 90% of them seen just once. The sequencing used peripheral blood, collected at surgery. The receptors come from a girl under 10 years old with Rasmussen encephalitis and intractable seizures.

The rearrangement uses TRBV3-1 (or the pseudogene TRBV3-2) and TRBJ2-7; 11 bases are shared with TRBD1. CDR1 and CDR2 (germline): LGHDT, YNNKEL (reference sequence). The CDR3 loop spans 19 amino acids. J was trimmed by 1 base and V by 4 bases; bases with no gene match: 15. This CDR3 reads CASSRRTGGVLVESYEQYF. In DNA form, the CDR3 reads TGTGCCAGCAGCCGCAGGACAGGGGGCGTCCTTGTCGAGTCCTACGAGCAGTACTTC.

This rearrangement joins TRBV5-1 to TRBJ2-7; 9 bases fit TRBD1. CDR1 SGHRS and CDR2 YFSETQ come from the germline V gene. The V segment lost 0 bases and the J segment 5 bases; nucleotides outside the gene matches: 6. CDR3 size: 15 residues. The chain's CDR3 is CASSLGFTGGNEQYF. CDR3 bases: TGCGCCAGCAGCTTGGGATTTACAGGGGGCAACGAGCAGTACTTC. Combining the CDR3 with reference TRBV5-1 and TRBJ2-7 gives the whole variable domain KAGVTQTPRYLIKTRGQQVTLSCSPISGHRSVSWYQQTPGQGLQFLFEYFSETQRNKGNFPGRFSGRQFSNSRSEMNVSTLELGDSALYLCASSLGFTGGNEQYFGPGTRLTVT.

The chain combines TRBV19 with TRBJ2-3, with D maybe TRBD1 (5 bases). CDR3 length: 13 residues. CDR1 is LNHDA and CDR2 is SQIVND in the germline V gene (reference sequence). Trimming cost V 5 bases and J 0 bases, with 6 bases left between them. This chain's CDR3 is CASSWTSTDTQYF. Written as DNA, the CDR3 is TGTGCCAGTAGTTGGACAAGCACAGATACGCAGTATTTT. The whole variable domain, remainder taken from reference TRBV19 and TRBJ2-3, is DGGITQSPKYLFRKEGQNVTLSCEQNLNHDAMYWYRQDPGQGLRLIYYSQIVNDFQKGDIAEGYSVSREKKESFPLTVTSAQKNPTAFYLCASSWTSTDTQYFGPGTRLTVL.

The rearrangement uses TRBV27 and TRBJ2-2; D may be TRBD1 (6 bases). Germline values: CDR1 MNHEY, CDR2 SMNVEV (reference sequence). Trimming removed 6 bases from V and 6 bases from J, with 11 bases in between. The CDR3 length is 13 residues. CDR3 in DNA: TGTGCCAGCAGCCGGACAGCCGCCGGGGAGCTGTTTTTT. Its protein product is CASSRTAAGELFF.

The V call is TRBV10-3, the J call TRBJ1-6; possible D gene TRBD1, 6 bases. Trimming cost V 4 bases and J 10 bases, with 14 bases left between them. The CDR3 has 14 residues. In germline, CDR1 is ENHRY, CDR2 SYGVKD. The CDR3 bases are TGTGCCATCAGTGTTGCAGGGGTGAAATCACCCCTCCACTTT. Translating gives CAISVAGVKSPLHF.

In its sample, this clone was seen once. The J gene is TRBJ1-2, the V gene TRBV7-2; the D is unclear. Germline V lookup: CDR1 SGHTA, CDR2 FQGNSA. The CDR3 contains 17 residues. The V and J ends lost 5 bases and 3 bases respectively, with 22 bases between them. The CDR3 sequence is CASSAVSGFESHYGYTF. CDR3 DNA sequence: TGTGCCAGCAGCGCGGTCTCGGGGTTTGAATCTCACTATGGCTACACCTTC.

The chain employs TRBV24-1 and TRBJ2-7, with unresolved D. CDR3 length: 18 residues. Per germline, CDR1 KGHDR and CDR2 SFDVKD. V lost 5 bases, J lost 5 bases, and 27 bases lay in between. DNA for the CDR3: TGTGCCACCAGTGTCCCAACCGGCCTCAATATGCCTAATCACGAGCAGTACTTC. It codes for CATSVPTGLNMPNHEQYF.

This rearrangement joins TRBV12-3 or TRBV12-4 to TRBJ2-7; TRBD1 or TRBD2 may be the D gene (6 bases each). The germline V and J ends were trimmed by 3 bases and 5 bases, with 11 bases remaining between them. CDR3 length equals 13 residues. The chain's CDR3 is CASSLGGHDEQYF. DNA of the CDR3: TGTGCCAGCAGTTTGGGGGGCCACGACGAGCAGTACTTC.

The chain combines TRBV7-2 with TRBJ1-2; TRBD1 aligns across 10 bases. Germline V gives CDR1 SGHTA, CDR2 FQGNSA. This CDR3 has 14 amino acids. After removal of 2 bases from V and 6 bases from J, the junction contained 3 bases not matched to a gene. The CDR3 spells CASSLRGQGHGYTF. DNA of the CDR3: TGTGCCAGCAGCTTAAGGGGACAGGGGCATGGCTACACCTTC.

The genes are TRBV28 and TRBJ1-2; unclear D gene. Germline V CDR1 and CDR2: MDHEN, SYDVKM. Trimming removed 5 bases at V and 4 bases at J, with 17 bases between. The CDR3 contains 15 residues. The CDR3 loop is CASSENPGSGYGYTF. As DNA, the CDR3 is TGTGCCAGCAGTGAAAACCCCGGGTCAGGCTATGGCTACACCTTC.

The rearrangement links TRBV6-5 to TRBJ1-6; possibly TRBD1 for D (6 bases). CDR1 and CDR2 (germline): MNHEY, SVGAGI. The V end was cut by 4 bases, the J end by 7 bases, with 11 bases between. The CDR3 totals 14 residues. The CDR3 region is CASSLQGENSPLHF. DNA for the CDR3: TGTGCCAGCAGTTTACAGGGTGAAAATTCACCCCTCCACTTT.

The chain combines TRBV19 with TRBJ1-5, with a tentative D call TRBD1 (5 bases). V lost 6 bases and J 0 bases, leaving 12 bases between the germline ends. There are 15 residues in the CDR3. Germline CDR1 and CDR2: LNHDA and SQIVND (reference sequence). CDR3 in amino acids: CASRGLLYSNQPQHF. DNA for the CDR3: TGTGCCAGTAGGGGACTCCTTTATAGCAATCAGCCCCAGCATTTT.

CDR3 loop: CASSLQTGTGSPLHF. As DNA, the CDR3 is TGTGCCAGCAGCCTCCAAACCGGGACAGGGTCACCCCTCCACTTT. J is TRBJ1-6 and V is TRBV11-2, with 9 bases identical to TRBD1. V shed 5 bases, J shed 10 bases, and the junction held 9 bases outside the gene matches. From germline, CDR1 is SGHAT and CDR2 FQNNGV. The CDR3 covers 15 residues.

This chain links TRBV7-2 with TRBJ1-2; D is undetermined. Per germline, CDR1 SGHTA and CDR2 FQGNSA. This CDR3 region has 15 residues. V was cut by 5 bases and J by 4 bases, with 17 bases left in between. This CDR3 is CASSMAASTGYGYTF. CDR3 bases: TGTGCCAGCAGCATGGCCGCGTCTACCGGCTATGGCTACACCTTC.

The rearrangement links TRBV18 to TRBJ2-3; no firm D call. Germline CDR1 KGHSH, CDR2 LQKENI. The CDR3 runs 12 residues. V was pared by 6 bases and J by 0 bases, with 4 bases between. The CDR3 sequence: CASSGSTDTQYF. As DNA, the CDR3 is TGTGCCAGCTCGGGGAGCACAGATACGCAGTATTTT. Drawing the rest from reference TRBV18 and TRBJ2-3, the complete variable domain is NAGVMQNPRHLVRRRGQEARLRCSPMKGHSHVYWYRQLPEEGLKFMVYLQKENIIDESGMPKERFSAEFPKEGPSILRIQQVVRGDSAAYFCASSGSTDTQYFGPGTRLTVL.

The rearrangement uses TRBV7-9 and TRBJ1-2; 8 positions agree with TRBD1. Germline loops: CDR1 SEHNR, CDR2 FQNEAQ (reference sequence). The junction had 7 bases not matched to a gene; V was cut back by 3 bases and J by 4 bases. There are 15 residues in the CDR3. The CDR3 spells CASSLKTGVSYGYTF. The CDR3 DNA sequence: TGTGCCAGCAGCTTGAAGACAGGGGTTAGCTATGGCTACACCTTC.

The chain's CDR3 is CASSPGQVNQPQHF. CDR3 nucleotides: TGTGCCAGCAGCCCCGGACAGGTTAATCAGCCCCAGCATTTT. This chain joins TRBV7-8 and TRBJ1-5, with TRBD1 identical over 7 bases. Germline CDR1 SGHVS, CDR2 FQNEAQ. This CDR3 has 14 amino acids. V trimming: 5 bases; J trimming: 4 bases; junction bases outside the gene matches: 5.

This rearrangement joins TRBV4-2 to TRBJ2-7, with TRBD2 matching 7 bases. The CDR3 has 15 amino acids. Germline CDR1 and CDR2: LGHNA and YNFKEQ. V dropped 0 bases and J dropped 3; count of bases not matched to a gene: 5. As DNA, the CDR3 is TGTGCCAGCAGCCAAGAATATCGGGGGGACTACGAGCAGTACTTC. This codes for CASSQEYRGDYEQYF.

The chain has TRBV5-1 and TRBJ2-3; D uncertain. The V gene lost 1 base and the J gene lost 1 base, with 7 bases spanning the gap. The CDR3 spans 14 residues. The germline gives CDR1 SGHRS, CDR2 YFSETQ. CDR3 sequence reads: CASSLYGGTDTQYF. The CDR3 region has the DNA TGCGCCAGCAGCTTGTATGGTGGCACAGATACGCAGTATTTT.

The rearrangement joins TRBV4-1 to TRBJ1-5; TRBD1 matches at 7 bases. CDR1 MGHRA and CDR2 YSYEKL come from the germline V gene. CDR3 size: 15 residues. V lost 0 bases to trimming and J lost 6 bases; unmatched junction nucleotides: 5. The CDR3 reads CASSQDQGVTQPQHF. CDR3 sequence (DNA): TGCGCCAGCAGCCAAGATCAGGGGGTCACTCAGCCCCAGCATTTT.

This clone was seen more than once but under ten times. V is TRBV10-2 and J is TRBJ2-7; 7 bases map to TRBD1. CDR1 and CDR2 (germline): WSHSY, SAAADI. This CDR3 spans 18 amino acids. The trim removed 4 bases at V and 2 bases at J, leaving 17 bases unmatched. The CDR3 region has the DNA TGCGCCAGCAGTGCCTACAGGGGTGCCGAGACCCACACCTACGAGCAGTACTTC. Its protein is CASSAYRGAETHTYEQYF.

The V gene is TRBV18, the J gene TRBJ2-2; D remains ambiguous. The CDR3 runs 12 residues. V shed 2 bases and J shed 3 bases, with 1 base lying between them. Germline-derived CDR1 and CDR2 are KGHSH and LQKENI. CDR3 region: CASSPYTGELFF. The CDR3, as DNA: TGTGCCAGCTCACCATACACCGGGGAGCTGTTTTTT.

This clone appeared once. The chain has TRBV30 and TRBJ2-5; D not resolved. V was clipped by 2 bases and J by 2 bases, with 12 bases between them. Germline V gene sequence: CDR1 GTSNPN, CDR2 SVGIG (reference sequence). The CDR3 is 14 residues long. The CDR3 spells CAWSRAVGQETQYF. The CDR3 nucleotides read TGTGCCTGGAGTCGGGCAGTCGGGCAAGAGACCCAGTACTTC.

The CDR3: CASSWASEYQETQYF. For the CDR3, the DNA is TGCGCCAGCTCCTGGGCTAGCGAGTACCAAGAGACCCAGTACTTC. The chain uses TRBV5-1 and TRBJ2-5; a possible D gene is TRBD2 (6 bases). The CDR3 covers 15 residues. Germline CDR1 reads SGHRS; CDR2 reads YFSETQ. Trimming stripped 7 bases from V and 0 bases from J, with 16 bases between. Full variable domain (remainder filled in from reference TRBV5-1 and TRBJ2-5): KAGVTQTPRYLIKTRGQQVTLSCSPISGHRSVSWYQQTPGQGLQFLFEYFSETQRNKGNFPGRFSGRQFSNSRSEMNVSTLELGDSALYLCASSWASEYQETQYFGPGTRLLVL.

V is TRBV6-6 and J is TRBJ2-7, with D tentatively TRBD2 (5 bases). The CDR3 consists of 11 residues. Germline loops: CDR1 MNHNY, CDR2 SVGAGI (reference sequence). The V end lost 6 bases, the J end lost 3 bases, and 6 bases lay between the germline ends. This CDR3 is CASREVYEQYF. For the CDR3, the DNA is TGTGCCAGCAGGGAGGTCTACGAGCAGTACTTC.

V gene TRBV9 combines with J gene TRBJ2-3; TRBD2 aligns across 8 bases. The trim removed 3 bases at V and 1 base at J, leaving 10 bases unmatched. Germline lookup yields CDR1 SGDLS and CDR2 YYNGEE. The CDR3 is 17 residues long. DNA for the CDR3: TGTGCCAGCAGCGAACCCCGACTAGCGTCTTGCACAGATACGCAGTATTTT. It codes for CASSEPRLASCTDTQYF.